The next 27 T cell receptor beta chains were all read from a single sample in a study of tumor-infiltrating lymphocytes in localized non-small cell lung cancer. Generated by immunoSEQ multiplex PCR, the TCRdb table keeps only in-frame clones and is missing some. The table includes about 15,000 clones, about 70% detected once. Sample: lung tumor tissue. Receptor source: a human donor with non-small cell lung cancer.

This chain uses TRBV28 with TRBJ2-7; 8 bases align to TRBD2. This CDR3 has 15 amino acids. CDR1 is MDHEN, CDR2 SYDVKM, per germline. The V segment lost 3 bases and the J segment 3 bases; nucleotides outside the gene matches: 7. This chain's CDR3 is CASSLYGLALYEQYF. The DNA of the CDR3 is TGTGCCAGCAGTTTGTATGGACTAGCCCTCTACGAGCAGTACTTC.

J is TRBJ1-2 and V is TRBV5-1; perhaps TRBD1 as D (6 bases). V gave up 3 bases and J gave up 8 bases, with 11 bases separating them. Germline CDR1 reads SGHRS; CDR2 reads YFSETQ. CDR3 size: 12 residues. CDR3 protein: CASSSGARGYTF. CDR3 bases: TGCGCCAGCAGCTCGGGGGCGCGGGGCTACACCTTC.

J is TRBJ1-2 and V is TRBV7-9, with TRBD1 as a possible D gene (6 bases). The CDR3 sequence is 13 residues long. CDR1 is SEHNR and CDR2 is FQNEAQ in the germline V gene (reference sequence). Between the trimmed V and J ends, which lost 5 bases and 3 bases, there was a span of 10 bases. CDR3 sequence: CASSPTGHYGYTF. For the CDR3, the DNA is TGTGCCAGCAGCCCCACAGGGCACTATGGCTACACCTTC.

In its sample, this clone ranks as medium-sized. The rearrangement uses TRBV10-2 and TRBJ2-1; D is ambiguous. Deletions cut 9 bases from V and 7 bases from J, with 10 bases between. Germline CDR1 WSHSY, CDR2 SAAADI. The CDR3 runs to 11 residues. CDR3 amino acids: CASRELNEQFF. CDR3 nucleotides: TGCGCCAGTCGAGAATTGAATGAGCAGTTCTTC.

V is TRBV11-1 and J is TRBJ1-1, with a possible D match to TRBD1 (5 bases). The CDR3 length is 14 residues. Per the germline V gene, CDR1 is SGHAT and CDR2 is FQDESV (reference sequence). The V end was cut by 6 bases, the J end by 6 bases, with 17 bases between. The CDR3 region is CASRKTPGRAEAFF. The CDR3 DNA reads TGTGCCAGCAGGAAGACTCCGGGCAGGGCTGAAGCTTTCTTT.

The rearrangement links TRBV7-2 to TRBJ2-5; the match to TRBD2 covers 7 bases. Per germline, CDR1 SGHTA and CDR2 FQGNSA. The CDR3 has 14 residues. After removal of 7 bases from V and 2 bases from J, the junction contained 7 bases not matched to a gene. CDR3 coding DNA: TGTGCCAGCAACCCGAGCGGGGCTCAAGAGACCCAGTACTTC. Protein product: CASNPSGAQETQYF.

The rearrangement uses TRBV11-3 and TRBJ1-6, with a weak D call TRBD1 (5 bases). CDR1 is SGHNT, CDR2 YENEEA, per germline. The CDR3 is made up of 15 amino acids. Trimming cost V 5 bases and J 5 bases, with 13 bases left between them. CDR3 region: CASSTRAGDNSPLHF. Written as DNA, the CDR3 is TGTGCCAGCAGCACCCGAGCGGGGGATAATTCACCCCTCCACTTT.

The J gene is TRBJ2-1, the V gene TRBV12-5; TRBD1 matches 7 bases. This CDR3 contains 18 residues. Trimming removed 5 bases from V and 0 bases from J; junction bases left unmatched: 13. Germline V gives CDR1 LGHNT, CDR2 FRNRAP. CDR3 DNA: TGTGCTAGTGGTCTTCCGACAGGGAAAGAAAGCTCCTACAATGAGCAGTTCTTC. As protein: CASGLPTGKESSYNEQFF.

The DNA for the CDR3 is TGTGCCAGCAGTGTCCACGGACAGGGTGCCTACGAGCAGTACTTC. Protein sequence: CASSVHGQGAYEQYF. The chain carries TRBV27 and TRBJ2-7; 8 positions agree with TRBD1. Germline V lookup: CDR1 MNHEY, CDR2 SMNVEV (reference sequence). The junction had 8 bases not matched to a gene; V was cut back by 5 bases and J by 2 bases. The CDR3 sequence is 15 residues long.

The gene calls are TRBV28 and TRBJ2-2; D uncertain. The CDR3 loop spans 13 amino acids. In germline, CDR1 is MDHEN, CDR2 SYDVKM. V dropped 3 bases and J dropped 9 bases, with 11 bases sitting between them. The CDR3 bases are TGTGCCAGCAGTTTGGGTGAACGCCGGGAGCTGTTTTTT. It yields the protein CASSLGERRELFF.

Only a few counts were recorded for this clone. The CDR3 here is CASSQGRNYEQYF. CDR3 in DNA: TGTGCCAGCAGCCAAGGGCGGAACTACGAGCAGTACTTC. The gene calls are TRBV4-2 and TRBJ2-7, with D uncertain. Germline CDR1 LGHNA, CDR2 YNFKEQ. CDR3 length: 13 residues. V gave up 1 base and J gave up 3 bases, with 7 bases separating them.

V is TRBV14 and J is TRBJ2-2, with D uncertain. Per germline, CDR1 SGHDN and CDR2 FVKESK. The CDR3 runs to 16 residues. Trimming pared 1 base from V and 0 bases from J, leaving 9 bases between. The chain's CDR3 is CASSQVRRTNTGELFF. In DNA, the CDR3 is TGTGCCAGCAGCCAAGTGAGGCGGACGAACACCGGGGAGCTGTTTTTT.

V and J are TRBV18 and TRBJ2-7; TRBD1 agrees at 8 bases. Germline CDR1 is KGHSH and CDR2 is LQKENI. CDR3 size: 16 residues. Trimming cost V 3 bases and J 6 bases; bases outside gene matches: 13. CDR3: CASSPALGQGAGEQYF. In DNA form, the CDR3 reads TGTGCCAGCTCACCGGCTTTAGGGCAGGGGGCTGGCGAGCAGTACTTC.

By sample share, this clone is medium-sized. Compared with germline, one end of the junction differs, possibly owing to a read error. The rearrangement links TRBV11-2 to TRBJ1-2; D is unclear. The V gene's germline CDR1 is SGHAT and CDR2 FQNNGV. The CDR3 is made up of 12 amino acids. The CDR3 loop is CASSLDRALTFF. CDR3 bases: TGTGCCAGCAGCTTAGATAGAGCCCTCACCTTTTTC.

This rearrangement joins TRBV30 to TRBJ1-3; D remains ambiguous. V was trimmed by 0 bases and J by 7 bases, leaving 4 bases between them. This CDR3 contains 11 residues. Germline V lookup: CDR1 GTSNPN, CDR2 SVGIG (reference sequence). The CDR3 sequence: CAWSVVNTIYF. DNA of the CDR3: TGTGCCTGGAGTGTAGTGAACACCATATATTTT.

This chain links TRBV11-3 with TRBJ2-5; TRBD1 matches 7 bases. The J call may be wrong; the DNA end is better matched by TRBJ2-7. The CDR3 has 13 residues. Germline lookup yields CDR1 SGHNT and CDR2 YENEEA. Here the CDR3 reads CASSPRTGSEQYF. CDR3 in DNA: TGTGCCAGCAGCCCCCGGACAGGTTCCGAGCAGTACTTC.

V is TRBV7-2 and J is TRBJ2-3; weak D call: TRBD2 (7 bases). Germline lookup yields CDR1 SGHTA and CDR2 FQGNSA. V lost 5 bases, J lost 2 bases, and 20 bases lay in between. The CDR3 spans 17 residues. CDR3 sequence (DNA): TGTGCCAGCAGCCCCTATGGAGGGGGAGGGCCCACAGATACGCAGTATTTT. It encodes CASSPYGGGGPTDTQYF.

The chain is built from TRBV6-6 and TRBJ1-3; D is possibly TRBD1 (5 bases). Germline CDR1 reads MNHNY; CDR2 reads SVGAGI (reference sequence). This CDR3 region has 14 residues. Trimming took 1 base from V and 3 from J, leaving 7 bases between them. CDR3 in amino acids: CASSYLDSGNTIYF. The CDR3 nucleotides are TGTGCCAGCAGTTACTTAGACAGTGGAAACACCATATATTTT.

V and J are TRBV4-1 and TRBJ2-7; 10 bases are a match to TRBD1. The CDR3 length is 16 residues. V was clipped by 3 bases and J by 1 base; unmatched bases: 6. Germline V gene lookup returns CDR1 MGHRA and CDR2 YSYEKL. This CDR3 is CASSHIRGQGSYEQYF. CDR3 coding DNA: TGCGCCAGCAGCCACATTCGGGGACAGGGGTCCTACGAGCAGTACTTC.

The chain is built from TRBV7-9 and TRBJ1-1, with 8 nucleotides matching TRBD1. CDR3 size: 16 residues. Unmatched junction bases numbered 11, after V lost 3 bases and J lost 5 bases. CDR1 and CDR2 (germline): SEHNR, FQNEAQ (reference sequence). CDR3 nucleotide sequence: TGTGCCAGCAGCTTTAGCCAGGGGGCTCGTAGGACTGAAGCTTTCTTT. Amino acids: CASSFSQGARRTEAFF.

This clone was detected only a few times. The J gene is TRBJ2-5, the V gene TRBV5-4; 13 bases fit TRBD2. Germline CDR1 is SGHNT and CDR2 is YYREEE (reference sequence). The V and J ends lost 2 bases and 2 bases, in that order; junction bases with no gene match: 3. CDR3 size: 16 residues. The CDR3 is CASSFKLAGGQETQYF. As DNA, the CDR3 is TGTGCCAGCAGCTTCAAACTAGCGGGAGGGCAAGAGACCCAGTACTTC.

The rearrangement joins TRBV6-5 to TRBJ1-1; D is undetermined. The CDR3 is made up of 14 amino acids. V dropped 6 bases and J dropped 0 bases, with 11 bases sitting between them. Germline values: CDR1 MNHEY, CDR2 SVGAGI. The CDR3 nucleotides are TGTGCCAGCAGGTCTCCGGCGGTGAACACTGAAGCTTTCTTT. It specifies CASRSPAVNTEAFF.

V usage is TRBV30 and J usage is TRBJ1-3; D remains ambiguous. Trimming pared 0 bases from V and 4 bases from J, leaving 4 bases between. The CDR3 runs 12 residues. The germline V gene encodes CDR1 GTSNPN and CDR2 SVGIG (reference sequence). DNA of the CDR3: TGTGCCTGGAGTGTACTCGGAAACACCATATATTTT. Protein: CAWSVLGNTIYF. Full variable domain (rest looked up from reference TRBV30 and TRBJ1-3): SQTIHQWPATLVQPVGSPLSLECTVEGTSNPNLYWYRQAAGRGLQLLFYSVGIGQISSEVPQNLSASRPQDRQFILSSKKLLLSDSGFYLCAWSVLGNTIYFGEGSWLTVV.

This clone ranks as medium-sized. The chain has TRBV20-1 and TRBJ2-1, with unresolved D. The CDR3 spans 10 residues. CDR1 is DFQATT and CDR2 is SNEGSKA in the germline V gene (reference sequence). Trimming removed 4 bases at V and 7 bases at J, with 5 bases between. The CDR3 coding sequence is TGCAGTGCTACGAAGAATGAGCAGTTCTTC. Its protein is CSATKNEQFF.

The chain is built from TRBV30 and TRBJ2-7; maybe TRBD2 (6 bases). The CDR3 totals 12 residues. Trimming left V 5 bases short and J 0 bases short, with 8 bases between. Per the germline V gene, CDR1 is GTSNPN and CDR2 is SVGIG (reference sequence). The CDR3 DNA sequence: TGTGCCTGGGACGGGGGCTCCTACGAGCAGTACTTC. The encoded protein is CAWDGGSYEQYF.

V usage is TRBV9 and J usage is TRBJ2-5; 11 nucleotides line up with TRBD2. Germline V gene sequence: CDR1 SGDLS, CDR2 YYNGEE. Trimming removed 1 base from V and 2 bases from J; junction bases left unmatched: 4. The CDR3 runs to 16 residues. The CDR3 nucleotides read TGTGCCAGCAGCGTATTAGCGGGAGGGGGGCAAGAGACCCAGTACTTC. This codes for CASSVLAGGGQETQYF.

The rearrangement uses TRBV6-1 and TRBJ1-2, with 8 bases identical to TRBD1. Germline V CDR1 and CDR2: MNHNS, SASEGT. This CDR3 comprises 15 residues. The V segment lost 6 bases and the J segment 3 bases; nucleotides outside the gene matches: 9. CDR3 loop: CASRAPSQGDYGYTF. CDR3 nucleotide sequence: TGTGCCAGCAGAGCTCCGTCACAGGGGGACTATGGCTACACCTTC.